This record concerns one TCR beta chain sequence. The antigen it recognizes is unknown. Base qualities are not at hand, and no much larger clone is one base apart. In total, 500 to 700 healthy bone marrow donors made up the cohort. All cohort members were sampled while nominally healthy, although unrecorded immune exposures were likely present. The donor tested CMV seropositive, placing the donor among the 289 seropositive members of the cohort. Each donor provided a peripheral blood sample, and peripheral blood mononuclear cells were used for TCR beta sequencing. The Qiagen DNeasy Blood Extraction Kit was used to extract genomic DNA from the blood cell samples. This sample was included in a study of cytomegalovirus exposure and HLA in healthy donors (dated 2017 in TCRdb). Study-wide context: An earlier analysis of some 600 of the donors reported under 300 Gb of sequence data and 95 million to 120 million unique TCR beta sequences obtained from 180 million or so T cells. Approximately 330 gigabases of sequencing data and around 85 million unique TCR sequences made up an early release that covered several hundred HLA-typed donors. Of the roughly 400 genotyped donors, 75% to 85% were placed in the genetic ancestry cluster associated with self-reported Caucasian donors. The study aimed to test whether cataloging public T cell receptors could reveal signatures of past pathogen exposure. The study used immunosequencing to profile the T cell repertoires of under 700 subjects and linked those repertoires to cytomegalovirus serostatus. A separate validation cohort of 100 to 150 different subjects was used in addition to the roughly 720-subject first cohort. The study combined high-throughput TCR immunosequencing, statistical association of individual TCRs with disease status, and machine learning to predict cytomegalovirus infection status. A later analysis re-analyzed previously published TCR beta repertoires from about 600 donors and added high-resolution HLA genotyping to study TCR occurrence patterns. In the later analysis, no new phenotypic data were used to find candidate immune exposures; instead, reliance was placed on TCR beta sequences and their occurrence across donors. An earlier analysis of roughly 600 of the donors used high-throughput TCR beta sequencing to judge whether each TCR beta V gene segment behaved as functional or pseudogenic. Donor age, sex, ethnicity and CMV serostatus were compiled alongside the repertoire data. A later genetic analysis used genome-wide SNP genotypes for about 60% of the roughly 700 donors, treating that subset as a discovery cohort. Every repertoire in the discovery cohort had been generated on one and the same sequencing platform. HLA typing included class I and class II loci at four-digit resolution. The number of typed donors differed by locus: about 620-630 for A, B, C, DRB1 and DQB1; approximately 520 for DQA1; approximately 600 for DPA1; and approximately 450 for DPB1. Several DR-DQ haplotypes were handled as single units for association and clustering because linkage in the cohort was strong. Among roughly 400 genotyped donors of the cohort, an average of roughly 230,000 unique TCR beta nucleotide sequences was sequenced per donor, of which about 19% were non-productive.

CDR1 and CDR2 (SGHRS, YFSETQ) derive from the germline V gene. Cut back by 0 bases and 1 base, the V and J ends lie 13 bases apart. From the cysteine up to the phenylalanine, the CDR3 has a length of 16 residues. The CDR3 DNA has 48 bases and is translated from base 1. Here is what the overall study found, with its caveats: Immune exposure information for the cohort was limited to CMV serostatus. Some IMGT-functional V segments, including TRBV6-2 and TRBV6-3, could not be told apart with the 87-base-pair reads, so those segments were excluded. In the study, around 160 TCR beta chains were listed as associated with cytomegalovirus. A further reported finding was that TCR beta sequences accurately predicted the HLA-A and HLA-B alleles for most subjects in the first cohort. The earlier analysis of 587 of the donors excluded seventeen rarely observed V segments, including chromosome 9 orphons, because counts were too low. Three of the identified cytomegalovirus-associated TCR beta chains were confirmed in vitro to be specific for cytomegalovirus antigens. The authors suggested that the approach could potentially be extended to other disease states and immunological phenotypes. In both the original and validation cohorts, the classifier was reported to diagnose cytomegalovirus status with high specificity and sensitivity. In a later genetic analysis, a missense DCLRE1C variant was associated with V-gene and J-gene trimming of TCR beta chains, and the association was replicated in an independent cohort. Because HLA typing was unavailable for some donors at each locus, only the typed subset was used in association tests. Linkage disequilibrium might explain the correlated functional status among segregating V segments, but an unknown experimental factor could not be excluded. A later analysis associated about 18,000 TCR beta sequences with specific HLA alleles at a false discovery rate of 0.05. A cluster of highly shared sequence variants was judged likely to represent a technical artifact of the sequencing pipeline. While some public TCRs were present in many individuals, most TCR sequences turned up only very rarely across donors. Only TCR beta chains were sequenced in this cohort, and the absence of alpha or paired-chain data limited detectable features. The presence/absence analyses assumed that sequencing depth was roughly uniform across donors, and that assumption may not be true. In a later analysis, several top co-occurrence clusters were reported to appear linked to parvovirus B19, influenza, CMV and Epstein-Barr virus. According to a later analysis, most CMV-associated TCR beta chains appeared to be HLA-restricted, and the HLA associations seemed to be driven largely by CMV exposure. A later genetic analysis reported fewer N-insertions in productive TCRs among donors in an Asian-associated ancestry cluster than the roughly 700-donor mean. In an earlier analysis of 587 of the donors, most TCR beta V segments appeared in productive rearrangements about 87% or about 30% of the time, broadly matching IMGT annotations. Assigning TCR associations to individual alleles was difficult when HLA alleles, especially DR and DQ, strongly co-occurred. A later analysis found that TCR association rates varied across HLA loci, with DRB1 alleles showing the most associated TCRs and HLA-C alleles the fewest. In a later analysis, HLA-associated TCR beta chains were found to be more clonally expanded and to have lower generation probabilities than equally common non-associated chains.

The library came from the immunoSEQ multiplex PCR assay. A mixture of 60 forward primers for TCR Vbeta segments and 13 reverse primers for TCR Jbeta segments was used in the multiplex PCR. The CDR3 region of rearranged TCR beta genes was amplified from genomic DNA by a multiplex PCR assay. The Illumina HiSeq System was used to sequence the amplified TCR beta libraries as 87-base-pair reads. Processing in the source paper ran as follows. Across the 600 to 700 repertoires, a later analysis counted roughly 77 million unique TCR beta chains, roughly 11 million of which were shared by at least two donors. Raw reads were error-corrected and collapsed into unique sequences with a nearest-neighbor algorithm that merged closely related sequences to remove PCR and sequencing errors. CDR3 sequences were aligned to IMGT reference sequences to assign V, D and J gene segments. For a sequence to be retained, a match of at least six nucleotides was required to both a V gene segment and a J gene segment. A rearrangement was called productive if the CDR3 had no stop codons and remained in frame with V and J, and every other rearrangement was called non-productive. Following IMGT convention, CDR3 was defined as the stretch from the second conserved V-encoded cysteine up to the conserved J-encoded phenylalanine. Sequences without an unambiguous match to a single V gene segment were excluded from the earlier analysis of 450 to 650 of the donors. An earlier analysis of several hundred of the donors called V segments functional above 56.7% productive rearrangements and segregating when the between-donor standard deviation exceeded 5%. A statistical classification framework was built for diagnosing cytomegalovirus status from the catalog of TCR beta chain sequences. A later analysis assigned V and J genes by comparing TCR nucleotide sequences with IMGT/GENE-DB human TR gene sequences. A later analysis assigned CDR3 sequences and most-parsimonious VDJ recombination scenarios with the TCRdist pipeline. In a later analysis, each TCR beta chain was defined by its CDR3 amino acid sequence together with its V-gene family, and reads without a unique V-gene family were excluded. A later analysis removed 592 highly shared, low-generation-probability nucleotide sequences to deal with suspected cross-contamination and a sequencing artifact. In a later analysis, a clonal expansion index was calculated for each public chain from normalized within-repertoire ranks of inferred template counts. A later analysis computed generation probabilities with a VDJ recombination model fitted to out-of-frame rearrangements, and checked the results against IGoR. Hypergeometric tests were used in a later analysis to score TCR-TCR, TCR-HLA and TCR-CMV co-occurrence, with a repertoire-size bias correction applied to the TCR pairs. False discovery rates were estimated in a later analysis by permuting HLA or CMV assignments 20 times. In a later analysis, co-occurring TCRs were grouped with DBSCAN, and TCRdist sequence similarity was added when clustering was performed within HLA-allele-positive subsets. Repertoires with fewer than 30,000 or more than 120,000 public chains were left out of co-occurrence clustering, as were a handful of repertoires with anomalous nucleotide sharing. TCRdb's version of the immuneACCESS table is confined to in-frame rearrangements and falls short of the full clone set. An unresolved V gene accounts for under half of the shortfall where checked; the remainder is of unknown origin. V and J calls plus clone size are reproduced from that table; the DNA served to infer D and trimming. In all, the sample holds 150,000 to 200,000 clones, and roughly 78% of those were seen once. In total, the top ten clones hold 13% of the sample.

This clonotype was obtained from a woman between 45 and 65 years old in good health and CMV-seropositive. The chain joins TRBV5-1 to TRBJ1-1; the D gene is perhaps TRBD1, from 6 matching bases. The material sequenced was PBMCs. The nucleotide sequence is TGCGCCAGCAGCTTGGGACAATGGGGGCCGAACACTGAAGCTTTCTTT. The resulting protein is CASSLGQWGPNTEAFF. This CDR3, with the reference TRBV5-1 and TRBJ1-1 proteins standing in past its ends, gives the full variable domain KAGVTQTPRYLIKTRGQQVTLSCSPISGHRSVSWYQQTPGQGLQFLFEYFSETQRNKGNFPGRFSGRQFSNSRSEMNVSTLELGDSALYLCASSLGQWGPNTEAFFGQGTRLTVV.